This note documents a single T cell receptor beta chain sequence. What it recognizes is unknown. The repertoire was sequenced with immunoSEQ multiplex PCR; TCRdb's copy has only in-frame clones and lacks some. The data show 8,000 or so clones, over 85% seen once. These data originate in a study of T cell clonotyping in hematopoietic cell transplantation. The study's findings and limits: Higher Inverse Simpson Index values in graft donor and pretransplant recipient predicted broader posttransplant TCR diversity. Cells were unsorted, so CD4 and CD8 contributions were not separated. After transplant, recipient diversity fell while pathologically expanded clonotypes grew through day 180.

The CDR3 totals 16 residues. Germline CDR1 reads SGHTS; CDR2 reads YDEGEE. V trimming: 0 bases; J trimming: 6 bases; junction bases outside the gene matches: 8. This specimen was PBMCs, taken 180 days after allogeneic stem cell transplant. This receptor was identified in a female patient aged 50-59 years who had an allogeneic stem cell transplant from an unrelated donor, so the T cells may come from the graft donor. Some clones in this sample may be carry-over from other donors' samples. The chain carries TRBV5-8 and TRBJ2-2, with 7 bases lining up with TRBD2. The CDR3 DNA reads TGTGCCAGCAGCTTGGCCGGTGGGAGGGCCGCCGGGGAGCTGTTTTTT. Its translation is CASSLAGGRAAGELFF.